Ten or more counts support the clone carrying this T cell receptor (beta chain). Its antigen is not identified. As for time point: pre-sensitization, week 0. Specified treatment: therapeutic diphenylcyclopropenone sensitization with weekly scalp DPC. Total RNA extraction was carried out from unfractionated whole blood. Trimming cost V 3 bases and J 5 bases, with 5 bases left between them. The V gene's germline CDR1 is MDHEN and CDR2 SYDVKM. There are 12 residues in the CDR3. The entry originates in a study of human T cells and chemical hapten exposure. Study overall: Weekly administration of diphenylcyclopropenone to the scalp of patients continued throughout the roughly 22-week study.

In the source study's methods: Counts of TCRs in each sample centred on a median of 95,638 and extended from about 24,000 to 680,000. TCRdb re-called the RACE reads with MiXCR, one entry per CDR3 protein. The V and J calls were determined by TCRdb, not by the authors. The profile shows about 110,000 distinct CDR3 sequences, 9% to 15% of them singletons. Study-level findings and limits: TCRs whose frequency exceeded 1 in 1000 remained the same following DPC sensitization.

The sequence was obtained from a woman between 45 and 60 years old with alopecia areata. Some clones in this sample may be carry-over from other donors' samples. Sequencing was performed on whole blood, taken in connection with sensitization to the hapten diphenylcyclopropenone (DPC). V usage is TRBV28 and J usage is TRBJ2-4; D unclear. The CDR3 loop is CASSFSENIQYF. Here the CDR3 DNA reads TGTGCCAGCAGTTTTTCCGAAAACATTCAGTACTTC.